A single sample gave rise to the 16 T cell receptor beta chains below, sequenced in a study of T cell changes during pregnancy in multiple sclerosis. Method: immunoSEQ multiplex PCR; TCRdb's copy keeps in-frame clones and lacks some. The table lists tens of thousands of clones, roughly nine tenths of them singletons. Source: CD4+ T cells from peripheral blood mononuclear cells, taken in the first trimester of pregnancy. The source is a female donor with multiple sclerosis, enrolled in a pregnancy study.

This chain connects TRBV10-1 to TRBJ2-3, with 7 bases matching TRBD1. This CDR3 comprises 15 residues. V dropped 4 bases and J dropped 2; count of bases not matched to a gene: 6. Germline loops: CDR1 WNHNN, CDR2 SYGVQD (reference sequence). The CDR3 region has the DNA TGCGCCAGCAGTGTCGCCAGGGGGTTCACAGATACGCAGTATTTT. Residues: CASSVARGFTDTQYF.

The chain is built from TRBV7-7 and TRBJ1-4; TRBD1 is a possible D gene (5 bases). CDR1 is SSHAT and CDR2 is FNYEAQ in the germline V gene (reference sequence). V was pared by 5 bases and J by 5 bases, with 12 bases between. The CDR3 length is 14 residues. This CDR3 is CASSRGVGNEKLFF. DNA of the CDR3: TGTGCCAGCAGCCGGGGGGTCGGCAATGAAAAACTGTTTTTT.

The V and J genes are TRBV28 and TRBJ2-3, with D uncertain. The V end was cut by 7 bases, the J end by 4 bases, with 9 bases between. From germline, CDR1 is MDHEN and CDR2 SYDVKM. The CDR3 is 12 residues long. CDR3 region: CASISNADTQYF. The CDR3 DNA reads TGTGCCAGCATTTCCAATGCAGATACGCAGTATTTT.

The sample holds a few counts of this clone. This sequence joins TRBV7-8 and TRBJ1-1; 10 bases are shared with TRBD1. The germline V gene encodes CDR1 SGHVS and CDR2 FQNEAQ. Trimming removed 0 bases from V and 4 bases from J; junction bases left unmatched: 2. The CDR3 is made up of 15 amino acids. The CDR3 DNA reads TGTGCCAGCAGCTTAGCGGACAGGGGGAGCACTGAAGCTTTCTTT. As protein: CASSLADRGSTEAFF.

The chain employs TRBV5-4 and TRBJ2-2, with D perhaps TRBD1 (5 bases). The CDR3 is 15 amino acids. The V gene lost 0 bases and the J gene lost 2 bases, with 8 bases spanning the gap. The germline V gene has CDR1 SGHNT and CDR2 YYREEE (reference sequence). The CDR3: CASSLETANTGELFF. The CDR3 DNA reads as TGTGCCAGCAGCTTGGAGACAGCCAACACCGGGGAGCTGTTTTTT.

This sequence joins TRBV5-4 and TRBJ2-7; weak D call: TRBD1 (6 bases). Germline V gene sequence: CDR1 SGHNT, CDR2 YYREEE (reference sequence). CDR3 length: 13 amino acids. Trimming took 2 bases from V and 1 from J, leaving 7 bases between them. In DNA, the CDR3 is TGTGCCAGCAGCTTCCAGGGGTCCTACGAGCAGTACTTC. The encoded protein is CASSFQGSYEQYF.

This chain uses TRBV5-6 with TRBJ1-2, with 8 bases aligning to TRBD1. The CDR3 covers 13 residues. Germline CDR1 SGHDT, CDR2 YYEEEE. Trimming removed 4 bases from V and 5 bases from J; junction bases left unmatched: 4. The CDR3 region has the DNA TGTGCCAGCAGCCTCGACAGGGGATATGGCTACACCTTC. It is translated as CASSLDRGYGYTF.

The chain is built from TRBV10-1 and TRBJ1-1, with TRBD1 matching over 9 bases. The CDR3 contains 14 residues. Losses at the gene ends were 6 bases for V and 3 bases for J; bases not matched to a gene: 5. Germline CDR1 WNHNN, CDR2 SYGVQD (reference sequence). CDR3 loop: CASSRGQGDTEAFF. As DNA, the CDR3 is TGCGCCAGCAGCCGGGGACAGGGTGACACTGAAGCTTTCTTT.

The chain is built from TRBV7-6 and TRBJ1-5; 8 nucleotides agree with TRBD1. The CDR3 is made up of 15 amino acids. Per germline, CDR1 SGHVS and CDR2 FNYEAQ. Unmatched junction bases numbered 6, after V lost 1 base and J lost 7 bases. The CDR3 DNA reads TGTGCCAGCAGCTTAGTGCCAGGGGGCGGGCAGCCCCAGCATTTT. Its protein is CASSLVPGGGQPQHF.

The V and J genes are TRBV10-1 and TRBJ1-5; D might be TRBD1 (5 bases). The CDR3 runs 14 residues. The germline V and J ends were trimmed by 2 bases and 3 bases, with 8 bases remaining between them. Looked up from germline, CDR1 is WNHNN and CDR2 is SYGVQD (reference sequence). CDR3 loop: CASSEGGINQPQHF. The CDR3 DNA sequence: TGCGCCAGCAGTGAGGGGGGGATCAATCAGCCCCAGCATTTT.

This clone appeared once. CDR3 region: CASRGRDEQYF. The CDR3 region has the DNA TGTGCCAGCAGGGGTCGGGACGAGCAGTACTTC. The V and J genes are TRBV28 and TRBJ2-7; D gene unclear. The V end was cut by 6 bases, the J end by 5 bases, with 8 bases between. The CDR3 sequence is 11 residues long. Germline CDR1 and CDR2: MDHEN and SYDVKM.

This clone has only one observation. The chain couples TRBV11-2 to TRBJ2-5; D perhaps matches TRBD1 (7 bases). V gave up 5 bases and J gave up 7 bases, with 26 bases separating them. CDR1 and CDR2 (germline): SGHAT, FQNNGV. The CDR3 loop spans 17 amino acids. In nucleotides, the CDR3 is TGTGCCAGCAGCGAGACCAGGGGGGCGGGTTGGGACCCGACCCAGTACTTC. Amino acids: CASSETRGAGWDPTQYF.

V usage is TRBV11-3 and J usage is TRBJ2-1; no definite D call. This CDR3 contains 13 residues. The V gene lost 1 base and the J gene lost 4 bases, with 5 bases spanning the gap. Germline values: CDR1 SGHNT, CDR2 YENEEA. The CDR3 here is CASSLGRYNEQFF. In DNA form, the CDR3 reads TGTGCCAGCAGCTTAGGCCGGTACAATGAGCAGTTCTTC.

The chain couples TRBV5-1 to TRBJ1-1, with 7 bases aligning to TRBD1. The CDR3 has 15 residues. Per the germline V gene, CDR1 is SGHRS and CDR2 is YFSETQ. V shed 0 bases, J shed 0 bases, and the junction held 2 bases outside the gene matches. The CDR3 spells CASSLEGGVNTEAFF. In DNA, the CDR3 is TGCGCCAGCAGCTTGGAAGGGGGCGTGAACACTGAAGCTTTCTTT.

This clone was observed once. V and J are TRBV5-4 and TRBJ2-7; D gene unclear. The V end was cut by 4 bases, the J end by 5 bases, with 16 bases between. The CDR3 has 14 residues. From germline, CDR1 is SGHNT and CDR2 YYREEE (reference sequence). The CDR3 region is CASSKPGYPHEQYF. The CDR3 DNA follows: TGTGCCAGCAGCAAGCCGGGTTATCCTCACGAGCAGTACTTC.

This clone was counted once. The V and J genes are TRBV30 and TRBJ2-1; 14 bases agree with TRBD2. The CDR3 is 19 amino acids. Germline assignment: CDR1 GTSNPN and CDR2 SVGIG (reference sequence). V shed 3 bases, J shed 3 bases, and the junction held 13 bases outside the gene matches. The CDR3 is CAWSVNSFGLAGGYNEQFF. DNA of the CDR3: TGTGCCTGGAGCGTAAATTCCTTTGGACTAGCGGGAGGCTACAATGAGCAGTTCTTC.